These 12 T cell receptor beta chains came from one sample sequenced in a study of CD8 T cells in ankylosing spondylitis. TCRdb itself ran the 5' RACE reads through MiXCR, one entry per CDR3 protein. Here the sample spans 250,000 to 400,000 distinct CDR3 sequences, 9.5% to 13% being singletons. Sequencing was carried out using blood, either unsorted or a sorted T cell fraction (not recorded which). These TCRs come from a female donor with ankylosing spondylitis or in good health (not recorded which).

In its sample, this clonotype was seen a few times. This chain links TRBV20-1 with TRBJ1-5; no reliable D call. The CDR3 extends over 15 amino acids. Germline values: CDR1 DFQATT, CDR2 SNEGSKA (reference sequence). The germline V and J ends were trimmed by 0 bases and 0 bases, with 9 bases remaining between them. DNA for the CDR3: TGCAGTGCTAGAGATCCACGGGATAGCAATCAGCCCCAGCATTTT. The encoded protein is CSARDPRDSNQPQHF.

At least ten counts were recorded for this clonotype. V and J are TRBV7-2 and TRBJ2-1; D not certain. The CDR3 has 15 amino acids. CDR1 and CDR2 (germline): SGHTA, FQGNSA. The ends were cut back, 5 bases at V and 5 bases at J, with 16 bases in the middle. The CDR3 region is CASSLRSGSNNEQFF. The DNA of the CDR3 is TGTGCCAGCAGCCTCAGGTCCGGATCTAACAATGAGCAGTTCTTC.

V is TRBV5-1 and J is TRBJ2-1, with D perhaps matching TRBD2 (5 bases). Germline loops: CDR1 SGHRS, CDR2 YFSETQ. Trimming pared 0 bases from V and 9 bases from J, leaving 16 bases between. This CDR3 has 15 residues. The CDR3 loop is CASSLEPGVRGEQFF. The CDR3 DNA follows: TGCGCCAGCAGCTTGGAGCCCGGGGTTCGAGGTGAGCAGTTCTTC.

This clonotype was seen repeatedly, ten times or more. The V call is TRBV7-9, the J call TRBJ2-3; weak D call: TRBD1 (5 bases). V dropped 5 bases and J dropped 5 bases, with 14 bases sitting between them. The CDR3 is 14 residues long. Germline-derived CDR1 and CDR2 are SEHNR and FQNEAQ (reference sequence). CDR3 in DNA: TGTGCCAGCAGCCCAGGGTTATTGGGAGATACGCAGTATTTT. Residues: CASSPGLLGDTQYF.

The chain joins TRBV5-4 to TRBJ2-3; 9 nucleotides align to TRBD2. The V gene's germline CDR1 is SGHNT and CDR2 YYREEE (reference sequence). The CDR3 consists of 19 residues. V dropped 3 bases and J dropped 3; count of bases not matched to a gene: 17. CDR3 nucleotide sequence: TGTGCCAGCAGCTCCCTTCCCTTAGCGGGGGCGACCGAAACAGATACGCAGTATTTT. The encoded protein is CASSSLPLAGATETDTQYF. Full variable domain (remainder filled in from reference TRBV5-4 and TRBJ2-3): ETGVTQSPTHLIKTRGQQVTLRCSSQSGHNTVSWYQQALGQGPQFIFQYYREEENGRGNFPPRFSGLQFPNYSSELNVNALELDDSALYLCASSSLPLAGATETDTQYFGPGTRLTVL.

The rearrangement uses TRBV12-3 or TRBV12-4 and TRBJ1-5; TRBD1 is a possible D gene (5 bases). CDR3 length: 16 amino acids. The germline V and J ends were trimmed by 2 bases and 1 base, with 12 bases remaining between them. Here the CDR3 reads CASSLIQGKSNQPQHF. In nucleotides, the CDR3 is TGTGCCAGCAGTTTAATCCAGGGAAAGAGCAATCAGCCCCAGCATTTT.

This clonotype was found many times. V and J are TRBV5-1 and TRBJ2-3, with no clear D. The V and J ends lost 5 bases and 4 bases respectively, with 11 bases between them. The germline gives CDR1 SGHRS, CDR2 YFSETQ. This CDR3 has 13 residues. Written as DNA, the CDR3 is TGCGCCAGCAGATTTAGAGGAGCAGATACGCAGTATTTT. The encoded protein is CASRFRGADTQYF.

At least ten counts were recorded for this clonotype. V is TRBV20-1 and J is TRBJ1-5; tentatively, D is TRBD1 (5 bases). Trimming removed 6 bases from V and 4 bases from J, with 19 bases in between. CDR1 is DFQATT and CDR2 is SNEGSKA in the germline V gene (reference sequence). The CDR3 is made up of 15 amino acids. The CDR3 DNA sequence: TGCAGTGCGCACCTCCGCGCCGCAGGGAATCAGCCCCAGCATTTT. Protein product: CSAHLRAAGNQPQHF.

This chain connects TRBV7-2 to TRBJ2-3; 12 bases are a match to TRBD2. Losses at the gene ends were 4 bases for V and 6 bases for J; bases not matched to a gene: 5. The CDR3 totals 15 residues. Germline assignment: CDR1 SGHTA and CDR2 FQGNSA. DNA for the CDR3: TGTGCCAGCAGCTCCCAAACTAGCGGGGGGGATACGCAGTATTTT. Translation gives CASSSQTSGGDTQYF.

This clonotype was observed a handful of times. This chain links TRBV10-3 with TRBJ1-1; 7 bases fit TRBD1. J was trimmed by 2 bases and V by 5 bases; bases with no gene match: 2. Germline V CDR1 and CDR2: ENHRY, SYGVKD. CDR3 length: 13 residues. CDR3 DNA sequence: TGTGCCATCAGTCGGGACAGCAACACTGAAGCTTTCTTT. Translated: CAISRDSNTEAFF.

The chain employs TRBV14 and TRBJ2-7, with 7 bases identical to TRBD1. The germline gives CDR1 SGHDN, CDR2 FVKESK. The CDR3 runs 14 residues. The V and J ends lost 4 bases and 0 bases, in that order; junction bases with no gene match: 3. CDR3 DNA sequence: TGTGCCAGCAGCCGGGACAGCGGCTCCTACGAGCAGTACTTC. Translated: CASSRDSGSYEQYF.

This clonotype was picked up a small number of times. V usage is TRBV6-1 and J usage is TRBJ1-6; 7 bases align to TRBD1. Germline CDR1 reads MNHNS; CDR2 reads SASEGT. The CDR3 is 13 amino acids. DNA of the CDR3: TGTGCTACAGGGGCAGGCCATAATTCACCCCTCCACTTT. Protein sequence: CATGAGHNSPLHF.